This passage covers 30 T cell receptor beta chains from one sample sequenced in a study of cytomegalovirus exposure and HLA in healthy donors. The PCR used 60 Vbeta and 13 Jbeta primers. Using immunoSEQ multiplex PCR, the repertoire was profiled, and TCRdb retains in-frame clones only, with some absent. The table lists some 130,000 clones, 84% of them singletons. Sequencing used PBMCs. Receptor source: a man aged 50 to 59 in good health and CMV-seronegative.

The chain is built from TRBV7-3 and TRBJ2-2; 7 bases map to TRBD2. The CDR3 is 16 amino acids. V lost 0 bases, J lost 6 bases, and 7 bases stayed unmatched. The germline CDR1 and CDR2 sequences are SGHTA and FQGTGA. The CDR3 bases are TGTGCCAGCAGCTTAACATTCGGCGGGGGAGCCGGGGAGCTGTTTTTT. This sequence encodes CASSLTFGGGAGELFF.

The CDR3 DNA follows: TGTGCCAGTAGTCCACCTGCCGGCAGGTTGTTCTTCTATGGCTACACCTTC. Amino acids: CASSPPAGRLFFYGYTF. This rearrangement joins TRBV19 to TRBJ1-2; D remains unclear. Germline loops: CDR1 LNHDA, CDR2 SQIVND (reference sequence). The CDR3 has 17 residues. Trimming took 5 bases from V and 4 from J, leaving 23 bases between them.

This chain links TRBV5-8 with TRBJ2-7; the match to TRBD1 covers 10 bases. CDR3 length: 14 amino acids. Germline CDR1 SGHTS, CDR2 YDEGEE. With 5 bases clipped from V and 4 bases from J, the junction kept 6 bases outside the gene matches. As DNA, the CDR3 is TGTGCCAGCAGAAGGACAGGGGGTTTGTACGAGCAGTACTTC. Protein: CASRRTGGLYEQYF.

This chain connects TRBV6-1 to TRBJ1-2; 9 bases are shared with TRBD1. The CDR3 covers 15 residues. Unmatched junction bases numbered 5, after V lost 1 base and J lost 5 bases. Germline V lookup: CDR1 MNHNS, CDR2 SASEGT. The CDR3 DNA follows: TGTGCCAGCAGTGAAGATGGACAGGGGATATATGGCTACACCTTC. It codes for CASSEDGQGIYGYTF.

The V gene is TRBV7-8, the J gene TRBJ1-1, with 8 nucleotides matching TRBD1. Trimming removed 1 base from V and 0 bases from J; junction bases left unmatched: 19. Germline CDR1 and CDR2: SGHVS and FQNEAQ. The CDR3 consists of 21 residues. CDR3 residues: CASSLDRLRDRRPPLNTEAFF. The CDR3 DNA is TGTGCCAGCAGCTTAGACCGACTCCGGGACAGGCGCCCGCCCCTGAACACTGAAGCTTTCTTT.

The CDR3 nucleotides are TGTGCCAGCAGCTTTTTCGGTACCGAGCAGTACTTC. It encodes CASSFFGTEQYF. The chain joins TRBV5-4 to TRBJ2-7, with D unclear. CDR1 SGHNT and CDR2 YYREEE come from the germline V gene (reference sequence). CDR3 size: 12 residues. V was shortened by 2 bases and J by 6 bases, with 9 bases between the two germline ends.

V gene TRBV6-5 combines with J gene TRBJ1-1; possible D gene TRBD1, 5 bases. The CDR3 is made up of 16 amino acids. Germline CDR1 reads MNHEY; CDR2 reads SVGAGI. The V end was cut by 4 bases, the J end by 2 bases, with 17 bases between. The chain's CDR3 is CASSWEPGQLNTEAFF. The CDR3 bases are TGTGCCAGCAGTTGGGAACCCGGACAATTAAACACTGAAGCTTTCTTT.

V gene TRBV18 combines with J gene TRBJ1-2; D gene ambiguous. The CDR3 totals 13 residues. With 5 bases removed from V and 2 bases from J, the gap between germline ends came to 9 bases. Germline loops: CDR1 KGHSH, CDR2 LQKENI. CDR3 sequence: CASSSGVNYGYTF. In DNA, the CDR3 is TGTGCCAGCTCAAGCGGGGTCAACTATGGCTACACCTTC.

V gene TRBV7-2 combines with J gene TRBJ1-3; D is ambiguous. The V end lost 5 bases, the J end lost 3 bases, and 14 bases lay between the germline ends. The CDR3 has 15 residues. The V gene's germline CDR1 is SGHTA and CDR2 FQGNSA. The CDR3 reads CASSPGRVGGNTIYF. The CDR3 coding sequence is TGTGCCAGCAGCCCGGGGAGAGTAGGTGGAAACACCATATATTTT.

This chain connects TRBV7-9 to TRBJ1-2; no clear D gene. Trimming removed 5 bases from V and 3 bases from J, with 16 bases in between. The CDR3 length is 15 residues. Germline assignment: CDR1 SEHNR and CDR2 FQNEAQ (reference sequence). The DNA of the CDR3 is TGTGCCAGCAGCCCGTCAGAGACGAGGGACTATGGCTACACCTTC. Protein sequence: CASSPSETRDYGYTF.

This chain links TRBV4-1 with TRBJ2-5; a possible D gene is TRBD1 (6 bases). This CDR3 is 15 amino acids long. CDR1 is MGHRA and CDR2 is YSYEKL in the germline V gene. V dropped 4 bases and J dropped 5 bases, with 17 bases sitting between them. The CDR3 DNA sequence: TGCGCCAGCAGCCCCAAAAGCAGGGGATACGAGACCCAGTACTTC. Translated, it gives CASSPKSRGYETQYF.

The rearrangement links TRBV9 to TRBJ2-1; 7 bases fit TRBD2. The J segment lost 2 bases and the V segment lost 5 bases, leaving 4 bases of the junction unmatched. The germline V gene has CDR1 SGDLS and CDR2 YYNGEE. The CDR3 spans 14 residues. The CDR3 sequence: CASSRGETYNEQFF. CDR3 DNA: TGTGCCAGCAGTCGGGGGGAGACCTACAATGAGCAGTTCTTC.

A single count supports this clone. The rearrangement joins TRBV4-3 to TRBJ2-7, with no clear D. Trimming removed 0 bases at V and 5 bases at J, with 17 bases between. This CDR3 contains 16 residues. From germline, CDR1 is LGHNA and CDR2 YSLEER. In DNA, the CDR3 is TGCGCCAGCAGCCAAGATTTAAGGCAGGCGATCAACGAGCAGTACTTC. Residues: CASSQDLRQAINEQYF.

This chain uses TRBV4-3 with TRBJ2-1; TRBD2 is a possible D gene (5 bases). CDR1 is LGHNA and CDR2 is YSLEER in the germline V gene. Trimming pared 0 bases from V and 3 bases from J, leaving 15 bases between. The CDR3 extends over 17 amino acids. The CDR3 sequence is CASSQDLGTSRYNEQFF. CDR3 nucleotide sequence: TGCGCCAGCAGCCAAGATTTAGGTACTAGTCGCTACAATGAGCAGTTCTTC.

This clone was seen more than once but under ten times. This chain uses TRBV6-1 with TRBJ1-4; D is ambiguous. Germline CDR1 and CDR2: MNHNS and SASEGT. This CDR3 region has 14 residues. V lost 2 bases and J lost 11, with 15 bases in between. Here the CDR3 DNA reads TGTGCCAGCAGTGAATCTACCTCACTCCGGAAACTGTTTTTT. Translating gives CASSESTSLRKLFF.

The chain is built from TRBV7-8 and TRBJ1-5, with a weak D call TRBD1 (5 bases). Trimming cost V 4 bases and J 5 bases, with 12 bases left between them. The CDR3 sequence is 14 residues long. Germline V gene lookup returns CDR1 SGHVS and CDR2 FQNEAQ. The CDR3 coding sequence is TGTGCCAGCAGCTCCCCGGGGGGTGATCAGCCCCAGCATTTT. Translated: CASSSPGGDQPQHF. Drawing the rest from reference TRBV7-8 and TRBJ1-5, the complete variable domain is GAGVSQSPRYKVAKRGQDVALRCDPISGHVSLFWYQQALGQGPEFLTYFQNEAQLDKSGLPSDRFFAERPEGSVSTLKIQRTQQEDSAVYLCASSSPGGDQPQHFGDGTRLSIL.

V usage is TRBV6-5 and J usage is TRBJ2-3; a weak D match, TRBD2 (5 bases). With 0 bases removed from V and 3 bases from J, the gap between germline ends came to 10 bases. CDR1 MNHEY and CDR2 SVGAGI come from the germline V gene. There are 15 residues in the CDR3. DNA of the CDR3: TGTGCCAGCAGTTACTCGACCGGGATTACAGATACGCAGTATTTT. Translation gives CASSYSTGITDTQYF.

The gene calls are TRBV18 and TRBJ1-1, with 10 bases matching TRBD1. Germline V gene sequence: CDR1 KGHSH, CDR2 LQKENI. The CDR3 sequence is 14 residues long. The V segment lost 3 bases and the J segment 6 bases; nucleotides outside the gene matches: 4. The CDR3 sequence: CASSPYGQGAEAFF. CDR3 nucleotides: TGTGCCAGCTCACCCTACGGACAGGGGGCTGAAGCTTTCTTT.

This chain joins TRBV4-2 and TRBJ2-5, with a tentative D call TRBD2 (6 bases). Germline V gene sequence: CDR1 LGHNA, CDR2 YNFKEQ. V lost 1 base and J 4 bases, leaving 16 bases between the germline ends. The CDR3 consists of 16 residues. The CDR3 loop is CASSQGARNGRETQYF. Written as DNA, the CDR3 is TGTGCCAGCAGCCAAGGAGCTAGAAACGGGAGAGAGACCCAGTACTTC.

The CDR3 nucleotides read TGTGCCAGCAGCGCACAGGGAAATTCACCCCTCCACTTT. Protein: CASSAQGNSPLHF. The chain uses TRBV6-6 and TRBJ1-6, with D perhaps matching TRBD1 (6 bases). The germline V and J ends were trimmed by 6 bases and 7 bases, with 10 bases remaining between them. This CDR3 is 13 amino acids long. Germline V gives CDR1 MNHNY, CDR2 SVGAGI (reference sequence).

The genes are TRBV19 and TRBJ2-7; D possibly corresponds to TRBD1 (6 bases). This CDR3 comprises 14 residues. Trimming took 2 bases from V and 5 from J, leaving 13 bases between them. Germline V lookup: CDR1 LNHDA, CDR2 SQIVND (reference sequence). In nucleotides, the CDR3 is TGTGCCAGTAGTATACCCGGGACAAGCAACGAGCAGTACTTC. This codes for CASSIPGTSNEQYF.

This clone appeared a few times. This rearrangement joins TRBV13 to TRBJ1-4; D ambiguous. Germline V lookup: CDR1 PRHDT, CDR2 FYEKMQ (reference sequence). Trimming took off 2 bases at V and 7 bases at J, with 5 bases between the two ends. The CDR3 runs to 12 residues. CDR3 sequence reads: CASSLSGEKLFF. CDR3 nucleotide sequence: TGTGCCAGCAGCTTATCCGGTGAAAAACTGTTTTTT.

The chain joins TRBV5-6 to TRBJ2-5, with 10 bases that match TRBD2. Germline assignment: CDR1 SGHDT and CDR2 YYEEEE. The CDR3 consists of 18 residues. V shed 5 bases and J 0 bases; nucleotides not matched to a gene: 13. CDR3 amino acids: CASSREGLLAGNQETQYF. CDR3 coding DNA: TGTGCCAGCAGTCGCGAAGGTCTACTAGCGGGGAACCAAGAGACCCAGTACTTC.

This clone was seen only a few times. The genes are TRBV30 and TRBJ1-2, with 7 bases aligning to TRBD1. Germline V gene sequence: CDR1 GTSNPN, CDR2 SVGIG (reference sequence). The trim removed 3 bases at V and 7 bases at J, leaving 8 bases unmatched. The CDR3 is made up of 13 amino acids. The CDR3 loop reads CAWSRGTVIGYTF. The CDR3 bases are TGTGCCTGGAGCCGGGGGACAGTAATTGGCTACACCTTC.

This sequence joins TRBV7-6 and TRBJ2-7, with 9 bases that match TRBD2. The CDR3 is made up of 16 amino acids. V lost 5 bases to trimming and J lost 3 bases; unmatched junction nucleotides: 11. In germline, CDR1 is SGHVS, CDR2 FNYEAQ. CDR3 loop: CASSQGLAPSIYEQYF. The CDR3, as DNA: TGTGCCAGCAGCCAAGGACTAGCGCCGAGTATCTACGAGCAGTACTTC.

This clone showed up just a few times. The CDR3, as DNA: TGTGCCAGCAGTGGGTTGTCCGGGACAGGCGAGCAGTACTTC. It yields the protein CASSGLSGTGEQYF. The chain joins TRBV6-1 to TRBJ2-7; 8 bases are a match to TRBD1. With V trimmed by 4 bases and J by 6 bases, 8 bases remained unmatched. This CDR3 has 14 amino acids. From germline, CDR1 is MNHNS and CDR2 SASEGT.

The genes are TRBV6-6 and TRBJ1-5; D perhaps matches TRBD1 (5 bases). Germline CDR1 MNHNY, CDR2 SVGAGI (reference sequence). CDR3 length: 16 residues. V lost 6 bases to trimming and J lost 5 bases, with 20 bases between them. CDR3 DNA: TGTGCCAGCAGGGAACACCAAACGGGGGACGATCAGCCCCAGCATTTT. Translated: CASREHQTGDDQPQHF.

This chain joins TRBV5-1 and TRBJ1-2; 8 bases map to TRBD1. The CDR3 runs to 14 residues. Germline trimming cut 0 bases from V and 8 bases from J; bases unmatched to any gene: 6. Germline CDR1 and CDR2: SGHRS and YFSETQ. The CDR3 is CASSLVQGAGGYTF. CDR3 DNA: TGCGCCAGCAGCTTGGTCCAGGGGGCTGGGGGCTACACCTTC.

The chain couples TRBV7-9 to TRBJ2-7; D is unclear. The CDR3 is 14 amino acids. With 3 bases removed from V and 0 bases from J, the gap between germline ends came to 9 bases. CDR1 and CDR2 from the germline V gene are SEHNR and FQNEAQ (reference sequence). Here the CDR3 reads CASSLGQNSYEQYF. DNA of the CDR3: TGTGCCAGCAGCTTGGGCCAGAACTCCTACGAGCAGTACTTC.

The V call is TRBV4-1, the J call TRBJ2-2; maybe TRBD2 (5 bases). Between the trimmed V and J ends, which lost 4 bases and 5 bases, there was a span of 20 bases. Germline V CDR1 and CDR2: MGHRA, YSYEKL. The CDR3 has 17 residues. CDR3 amino acids: CASSRARAVGDTGELFF. CDR3 sequence (DNA): TGCGCCAGCAGCCGCGCCCGGGCAGTCGGGGATACCGGGGAGCTGTTTTTT.